One and the same sample provided the 30 T cell receptor beta chains below, sequenced in a study of blood T cell repertoires in COVID-19. Assay: immunoSEQ multiplex PCR; the TCRdb copy retains only in-frame clones and omits some. The table has 250,000 to 400,000 clones, more than 75% seen once; the top ten hold 2% to 3%. The sample consisted of PBMCs or T cells enriched from blood (not recorded which). These receptors were collected from a man aged 60 to 75 who had recovered from COVID-19.

This clone was found once. V gene TRBV19 combines with J gene TRBJ1-2; D is uncertain. V lost 4 bases and J lost 3, with 12 bases in between. CDR3 length: 14 amino acids. Germline V lookup: CDR1 LNHDA, CDR2 SQIVND (reference sequence). The CDR3 nucleotides are TGTGCCAGTAGTACCCGGGGAGAGGACTATGGCTACACCTTC. Protein: CASSTRGEDYGYTF.

A remark on this clone: Additional DNA sequences in this sample encode the identical CDR3. The chain couples TRBV11-2 to TRBJ1-5; no reliable D call. Germline V gene data show CDR1 as SGHAT and CDR2 as FQNNGV. Trimming shortened V by 1 base and J by 2 bases, and 6 bases separated the two germline ends. This CDR3 region has 14 residues. Here the CDR3 DNA reads TGTGCCAGCAGCTTAGCGGGAGGCAATCAGCCCCAGCATTTT. Translating it yields CASSLAGGNQPQHF.

This rearrangement joins TRBV9 to TRBJ1-1; no reliable D call. In germline, CDR1 is SGDLS, CDR2 YYNGEE. The V end lost 0 bases, the J end lost 8 bases, and 17 bases lay between the germline ends. This CDR3 contains 15 residues. The CDR3 region is CASSVGALPGSEAFF. The CDR3, as DNA: TGTGCCAGCAGCGTAGGCGCCCTCCCGGGTAGCGAAGCTTTCTTT.

The CDR3 protein is CASSIRGRSNTEAFF. The CDR3 bases are TGTGCCAGTAGTATAAGGGGCAGGTCGAACACTGAAGCTTTCTTT. The chain combines TRBV19 with TRBJ1-1; D possibly corresponds to TRBD1 (5 bases). Trimming stripped 2 bases from V and 1 base from J, with 11 bases between. Germline values: CDR1 LNHDA, CDR2 SQIVND (reference sequence). The CDR3 loop spans 15 amino acids.

This clone was counted a few times. This chain links TRBV2 with TRBJ2-7; D may be TRBD1 (6 bases). The CDR3 consists of 18 residues. V lost 4 bases, J lost 2 bases, and 24 bases lay in between. Germline V gene lookup returns CDR1 SNHLY and CDR2 FYNNEI. In DNA form, the CDR3 reads TGTGCCAGCAGTGGTTGGGGGCAGGGAACCTTTACAACCTACGAGCAGTACTTC. Translated: CASSGWGQGTFTTYEQYF. The full variable domain, its missing parts supplied by reference TRBV2 and TRBJ2-7, is EPEVTQTPSHQVTQMGQEVILRCVPISNHLYFYWYRQILGQKVEFLVSFYNNEISEKSEIFDDQFSVERPDGSNFTLKIRSTKLEDSAMYFCASSGWGQGTFTTYEQYFGPGTRLTVT.

This chain joins TRBV2 and TRBJ2-1; tentative D call: TRBD2 (5 bases). V was shortened by 5 bases and J by 8 bases, with 13 bases between the two germline ends. The CDR3 has 13 amino acids. Germline V gene sequence: CDR1 SNHLY, CDR2 FYNNEI. CDR3 region: CASSLAGRDEQFF. The CDR3 DNA reads as TGTGCCAGCAGTCTCGCGGGTCGGGATGAGCAGTTCTTC.

CDR3 DNA sequence: TGTGCCAGCAGCAAAGGGCCCAGCAGGGAACATGAAGCTTTCTTT. Amino acids: CASSKGPSREHEAFF. This chain joins TRBV21-1 and TRBJ1-1; the D segment call TRBD1 is taken from the table without a DNA check. TRBV21-1 corresponds to a pseudogene. The CDR3 covers 15 residues.

V and J are TRBV3-1 (or the pseudogene TRBV3-2) and TRBJ1-2; a possible D gene is TRBD1 (6 bases). This CDR3 has 14 residues. In germline, CDR1 is LGHDT, CDR2 YNNKEL (reference sequence). V was trimmed by 0 bases and J by 7 bases, leaving 12 bases between them. CDR3 loop: CASSQDKGRGGYTF. CDR3 sequence (DNA): TGTGCCAGCAGCCAAGATAAGGGCAGGGGTGGCTACACCTTC.

The V gene is TRBV2, the J gene TRBJ2-7; D might be TRBD2 (5 bases). The CDR3 is 14 residues long. Looked up from germline, CDR1 is SNHLY and CDR2 is FYNNEI. The V gene lost 3 bases and the J gene lost 5 bases, with 14 bases spanning the gap. The CDR3 loop is CASSEPQREDEQYF. CDR3 in DNA: TGTGCCAGCAGTGAGCCACAGAGGGAAGACGAGCAGTACTTC.

The rearrangement uses TRBV18 and TRBJ1-6; 8 bases agree with TRBD1. The CDR3 contains 14 residues. Trimming cost V 4 bases and J 10 bases; bases outside gene matches: 6. The germline V gene encodes CDR1 KGHSH and CDR2 LQKENI. This CDR3 reads CASSQTGVESPLHF. CDR3 in DNA: TGTGCCAGCTCACAGACAGGGGTCGAATCACCCCTCCACTTT.

The chain links TRBV3-1 (or the pseudogene TRBV3-2) to TRBJ1-3, with D uncertain. Germline V lookup: CDR1 LGHDT, CDR2 YNNKEL (reference sequence). The ends were cut back, 2 bases at V and 1 base at J, with 9 bases in the middle. The length of the CDR3 is 15 residues. The CDR3 DNA is TGTGCCAGCAGCCAACCTTTTCTTTCTGGAAACACCATATATTTT. It specifies CASSQPFLSGNTIYF.

The gene calls are TRBV19 and TRBJ1-1; D gene unclear. Germline V gives CDR1 LNHDA, CDR2 SQIVND (reference sequence). The CDR3 has 15 amino acids. V gave up 6 bases and J gave up 5 bases, with 19 bases separating them. The CDR3 here is CASRGYGGIRTEAFF. The CDR3 bases are TGTGCCAGTAGGGGTTACGGCGGCATTAGGACTGAAGCTTTCTTT.

The chain links TRBV4-1 to TRBJ1-1; D remains ambiguous. The CDR3 loop spans 14 amino acids. Trimming pared 2 bases from V and 2 bases from J, leaving 9 bases between. Germline loops: CDR1 MGHRA, CDR2 YSYEKL. Here the CDR3 DNA reads TGCGCCAGCAGCCAACCCGGCGGCAACACTGAAGCTTTCTTT. It encodes CASSQPGGNTEAFF.

The chain recombines TRBV11-2 with TRBJ2-2; 13 nucleotides match TRBD2. The V segment lost 7 bases and the J segment 7 bases; nucleotides outside the gene matches: 9. This CDR3 is built from 16 residues. Germline V CDR1 and CDR2: SGHAT, FQNNGV. CDR3 sequence: CASTILAGGPVGELFF. The DNA of the CDR3 is TGTGCCAGCACCATACTAGCGGGAGGGCCTGTCGGGGAGCTGTTTTTT.

The gene calls are TRBV27 and TRBJ2-3; 13 nucleotides align to TRBD2. Trimming removed 3 bases from V and 1 base from J; junction bases left unmatched: 13. The CDR3 length is 20 residues. Looked up from germline, CDR1 is MNHEY and CDR2 is SMNVEV (reference sequence). In DNA, the CDR3 is TGTGCCAGCAGTTTTCTGACTAGCGGGGGGAATAGCCGTGGCACAGATACGCAGTATTTT. Its protein product is CASSFLTSGGNSRGTDTQYF.

The V gene is TRBV10-1, the J gene TRBJ2-1; D perhaps matches TRBD2 (6 bases). V shed 2 bases and J shed 0 bases, with 8 bases lying between them. The CDR3 loop spans 15 amino acids. Germline-derived CDR1 and CDR2 are WNHNN and SYGVQD (reference sequence). The chain's CDR3 is CASSEAGSSYNEQFF. CDR3 DNA: TGCGCCAGCAGTGAGGCGGGGAGCTCCTACAATGAGCAGTTCTTC.

A word on this clone: Mismatch with germline at one junction end may stem from a read error. Here the CDR3 DNA reads TGTGCTAGCAGCTTCCATCGGACAGGGAAGGCTAGCACAGATACGCAGTATTTT. Protein sequence: CASSFHRTGKASTDTQYF. The V gene is TRBV7-7, the J gene TRBJ2-3, with 8 bases lining up with TRBD1. The germline gives CDR1 SSHAT, CDR2 FNYEAQ (reference sequence). The CDR3 has 18 amino acids.

The chain uses TRBV30 and TRBJ1-6; TRBD1 might be the D (5 bases). This CDR3 comprises 15 residues. Trimming took off 0 bases at V and 9 bases at J, with 15 bases between the two ends. CDR1 and CDR2 from the germline V gene are GTSNPN and SVGIG (reference sequence). CDR3 nucleotide sequence: TGTGCCTGGAGTGTGGGAGGGGAAAGGCCTTCACCCCTCCACTTT. Translation gives CAWSVGGERPSPLHF.

The V gene is TRBV27, the J gene TRBJ1-1, with TRBD1 matching 9 bases. V lost 2 bases to trimming and J lost 4 bases; unmatched junction nucleotides: 5. Germline values: CDR1 MNHEY, CDR2 SMNVEV (reference sequence). The CDR3 sequence is 15 residues long. The CDR3 spells CASSLLRTGVTEAFF. The CDR3 nucleotides read TGTGCCAGCAGTTTACTTAGGACAGGGGTCACTGAAGCTTTCTTT.

Only a few counts were recorded for this clone. J is TRBJ1-3 and V is TRBV7-6; 8 bases are shared with TRBD1. V was clipped by 3 bases and J by 0 bases; unmatched bases: 7. CDR1 SGHVS and CDR2 FNYEAQ come from the germline V gene. This CDR3 comprises 17 residues. The CDR3 bases are TGTGCCAGCAGCTTTCGACAGGGGTCGAGCTCTGGAAACACCATATATTTT. It yields the protein CASSFRQGSSSGNTIYF.

The J gene is TRBJ2-2, the V gene TRBV6-6; tentative D call: TRBD2 (6 bases). Trimming took off 2 bases at V and 6 bases at J, with 16 bases between the two ends. The length of the CDR3 is 16 residues. Germline V gene sequence: CDR1 MNHNY, CDR2 SVGAGI (reference sequence). In DNA, the CDR3 is TGTGCCAGCAGTTACGGCCTGACTAGTAGCGCCGGGGAGCTGTTTTTT. Its translation: CASSYGLTSSAGELFF.

J is TRBJ1-2 and V is TRBV19; D perhaps matches TRBD1 (5 bases). The CDR3 sequence is 13 residues long. Germline-derived CDR1 and CDR2 are LNHDA and SQIVND (reference sequence). Between the trimmed V and J ends, which lost 3 bases and 5 bases, there was a span of 10 bases. CDR3 nucleotide sequence: TGTGCCAGTAGTATCGGGGGTTGGTATGGCTACACCTTC. It yields the protein CASSIGGWYGYTF.

The chain combines TRBV5-6 with TRBJ2-2, with 7 bases fitting TRBD1. Germline loops: CDR1 SGHDT, CDR2 YYEEEE. The CDR3 runs 16 residues. J was trimmed by 6 bases and V by 0 bases; bases with no gene match: 8. Here the CDR3 reads CASSLANRGRAGELFF. The CDR3 DNA sequence: TGTGCCAGCAGCTTGGCGAACAGGGGAAGGGCCGGGGAGCTGTTTTTT.

This chain uses TRBV4-3 with TRBJ1-6; 10 nucleotides align to TRBD1. The germline V gene encodes CDR1 LGHNA and CDR2 YSLEER. V was clipped by 3 bases and J by 12 bases; unmatched bases: 2. The CDR3 contains 13 residues. In DNA, the CDR3 is TGCGCCAGCAGCCAGGGGACAGGGGAACCCCTCCACTTT. Translated: CASSQGTGEPLHF.

The genes are TRBV5-3 and TRBJ2-4, with no clear D. TRBV5-3 carries the ORF label, with uncertain function. V shed 4 bases and J shed 0 bases, with 20 bases lying between them. This CDR3 has 18 amino acids. The CDR3 DNA reads as TGTGCCAGAAGCCTCCCGCGAAACAGACGTTTAGCCAAAAACATTCAGTACTTC. It encodes CARSLPRNRRLAKNIQYF.

The chain couples TRBV27 to TRBJ2-2, with 7 bases that match TRBD1. The CDR3 runs 15 residues. The junction had 9 bases not matched to a gene; V was cut back by 6 bases and J by 5 bases. Per the germline V gene, CDR1 is MNHEY and CDR2 is SMNVEV (reference sequence). CDR3 sequence: CASRTGVKRTGELFF. The CDR3 bases are TGTGCCAGCAGAACAGGGGTAAAAAGGACCGGGGAGCTGTTTTTT.

The chain couples TRBV7-9 to TRBJ2-1; perhaps TRBD2 as D (6 bases). Between the trimmed V and J ends, which lost 7 bases and 3 bases, there was a span of 13 bases. Germline CDR1 and CDR2: SEHNR and FQNEAQ (reference sequence). CDR3 length equals 14 residues. The CDR3 nucleotides read TGTGCCAGCACCCTGGGGCGGGACTACAATGAGCAGTTCTTC. It is translated as CASTLGRDYNEQFF.

This clone has only a few counts. This CDR3 is also generated by other DNA sequences in the sample. The chain is built from TRBV5-1 and TRBJ2-7; D possibly corresponds to TRBD2 (6 bases). V shed 0 bases and J shed 0 bases, with 10 bases lying between them. This CDR3 has 15 amino acids. Germline CDR1 and CDR2: SGHRS and YFSETQ. DNA for the CDR3: TGCGCCAGCAGCTTGGCCGGGGGTAGCTCCTACGAGCAGTACTTC. Translating gives CASSLAGGSSYEQYF.

The rearrangement uses TRBV19 and TRBJ2-7; TRBD1 agrees at 7 bases. Germline-derived CDR1 and CDR2 are LNHDA and SQIVND (reference sequence). The CDR3 length is 17 residues. The V segment lost 6 bases and the J segment 1 base; nucleotides outside the gene matches: 15. The CDR3 coding sequence is TGTGCCAGTAGGTCCCGGGACAGCCGGAGTAGTTCCTACGAGCAGTACTTC. Residues: CASRSRDSRSSSYEQYF.

This clone was seen just once. The chain links TRBV7-3 to TRBJ1-6; D call uncertain. The CDR3 covers 14 residues. CDR1 and CDR2 from the germline V gene are SGHTA and FQGTGA. Trimming removed 5 bases at V and 7 bases at J, with 12 bases between. CDR3 in amino acids: CASSLNGGNSPLHF. The CDR3 DNA sequence: TGTGCCAGCAGCCTTAATGGAGGGAATTCACCCCTCCACTTT.